This T cell receptor (beta chain) was sequenced during a study of cytomegalovirus exposure and HLA in healthy donors. Primers for the PCR totalled 60 Vbeta and 13 Jbeta. Clones were read by immunoSEQ multiplex PCR, and TCRdb kept only the in-frame ones, dropping some. The profile shows tens of thousands of clones, roughly 70% of them singletons. Germline V CDR1 and CDR2: SGDLS, YYNGEE. CDR3 length: 15 amino acids. Trimming cost V 3 bases and J 4 bases; bases outside gene matches: 6. This TCR derives from a middle-aged man in good health and CMV-seronegative. The chain has TRBV9 and TRBJ1-5, with 8 bases that match TRBD1. Sequenced: PBMCs. CDR3 DNA sequence: TGTGCCAGCAGCGCGGGCGACAGGGGTAATCAGCCCCAGCATTTT. It translates to CASSAGDRGNQPQHF.